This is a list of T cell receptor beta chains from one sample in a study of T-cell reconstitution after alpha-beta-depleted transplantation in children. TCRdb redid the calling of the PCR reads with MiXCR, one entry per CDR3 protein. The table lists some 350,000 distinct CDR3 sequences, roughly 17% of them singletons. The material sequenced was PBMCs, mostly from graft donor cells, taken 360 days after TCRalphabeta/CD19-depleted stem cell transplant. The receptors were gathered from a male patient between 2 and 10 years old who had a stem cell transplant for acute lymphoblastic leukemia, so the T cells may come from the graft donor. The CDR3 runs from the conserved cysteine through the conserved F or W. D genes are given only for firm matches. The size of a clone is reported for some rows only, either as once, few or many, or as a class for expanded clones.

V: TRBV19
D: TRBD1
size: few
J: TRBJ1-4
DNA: TGTGCCAGTAGTATTCAGGGGGCGCGTGAAAAACTGTTTTTT
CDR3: CASSIQGAREKLFF

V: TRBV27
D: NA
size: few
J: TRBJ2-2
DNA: TGTGCCAGCAGTTCAGGGTATGGGATCGGGGAGCTGTTTTTT
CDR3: CASSSGYGIGELFF

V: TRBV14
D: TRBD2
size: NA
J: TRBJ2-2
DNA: TGTGCCAGCAGCCTACTCGTGCTACTAGCGGGAGGGCCGTCGAACACCGGGGAGCTGTTTTTT
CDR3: CASSLLVLLAGGPSNTGELFF

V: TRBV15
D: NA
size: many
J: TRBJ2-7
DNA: TGTGCCACCAGAGTAGGCGGGGACTACGAGCAGTACTTC
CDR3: CATRVGGDYEQYF

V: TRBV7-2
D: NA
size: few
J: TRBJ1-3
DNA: TGTGCCAGCAGCTTAGAAGGTGGAAACACCATATATTTT
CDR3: CASSLEGGNTIYF

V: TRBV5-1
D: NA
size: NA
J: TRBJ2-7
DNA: TGCGCCAGCAGCGGATTGGACGCAAAACACGAGCAGTACTTC
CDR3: CASSGLDAKHEQYF

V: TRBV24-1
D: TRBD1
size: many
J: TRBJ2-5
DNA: TGTGCCACCAGTGCCATTACAGGGGTACGGCCTCAAGAGACCCAGTACTTC
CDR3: CATSAITGVRPQETQYF

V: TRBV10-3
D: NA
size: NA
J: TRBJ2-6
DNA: TGTGCCATCAGTGAGTCCCCGGGGGGCCCCTCTGGGGCCAACGTCCTGACTTTC
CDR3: CAISESPGGPSGANVLTF

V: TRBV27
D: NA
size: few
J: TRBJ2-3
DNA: TGTGCCAGCAGTTTAGCGGTCACAGATACGCAGTATTTT
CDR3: CASSLAVTDTQYF

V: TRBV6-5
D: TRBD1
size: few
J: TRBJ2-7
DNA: TGTGCCAGCAGTTACTCGGAGGACAGGCTATCCTACGAGCAGTACTTC
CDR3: CASSYSEDRLSYEQYF

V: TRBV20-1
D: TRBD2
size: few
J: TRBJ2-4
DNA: TGCAGTGCTAGAGATGTCACTAGCGGGAGGTTATTTCGACGTGGCAAAAACATTCAGTACTTC
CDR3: CSARDVTSGRLFRRGKNIQYF

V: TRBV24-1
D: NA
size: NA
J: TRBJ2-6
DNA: TGTGCGGCCAGTTCCAGTGCCAAACATCCCGGGGGCGAGTTCTCCGGGGCCAACGTCCTGACTTTC
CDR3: CAASSSAKHPGGEFSGANVLTF

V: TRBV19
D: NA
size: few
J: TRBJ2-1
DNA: TGTGCCAGTAAGGCTGGCGGGAACAATGAGCAGTTCTTC
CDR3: CASKAGGNNEQFF

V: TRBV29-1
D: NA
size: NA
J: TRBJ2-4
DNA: TGCAGCGCGCAACTAGCCAAAAACATTCAGTACTTC
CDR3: CSAQLAKNIQYF

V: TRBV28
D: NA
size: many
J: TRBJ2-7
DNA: TGTGCCAGCAGCGGACAGCCTTACCTAACCTACGAGCAGTACTTC
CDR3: CASSGQPYLTYEQYF

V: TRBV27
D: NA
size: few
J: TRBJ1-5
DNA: TGTGCCAGCAGTTTGGCAACAGGGAGTCAGCCCCAGCATTTT
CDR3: CASSLATGSQPQHF

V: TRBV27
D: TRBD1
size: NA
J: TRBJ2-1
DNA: TGTGCCAGCAGTCTCACAGGGGAAGGGGTAGACAATGAGCAGTTCTTC
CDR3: CASSLTGEGVDNEQFF

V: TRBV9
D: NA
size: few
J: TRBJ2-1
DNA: TGTGCCAGCAGCGTAGCTGGGGGGAACACCTACAATGAGCAGTTCTTC
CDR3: CASSVAGGNTYNEQFF

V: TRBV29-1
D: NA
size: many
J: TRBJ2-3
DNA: TGCAGCGCTTGCCTTGGAGGAGATACGCAGTATTTT
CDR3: CSACLGGDTQYF

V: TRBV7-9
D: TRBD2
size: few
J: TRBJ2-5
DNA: TGTGCCAGCAGCTCCCCCGGGACTAACCAAGAGACCCAGTACTTC
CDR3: CASSSPGTNQETQYF

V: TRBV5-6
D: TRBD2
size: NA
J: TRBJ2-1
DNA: TGTGCCAGCAGCTTAGCTAGGACTAGCGGGAATGAGCAGTTCTTC
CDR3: CASSLARTSGNEQFF

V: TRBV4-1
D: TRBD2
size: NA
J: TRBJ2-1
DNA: TGCGCCAGCAGCCAAGTCTGGAGTAGCGGGAGGAATGAGCAGTTCTTC
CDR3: CASSQVWSSGRNEQFF

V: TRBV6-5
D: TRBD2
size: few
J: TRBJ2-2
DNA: TGTGCCAGCAGTTACTCTGCGGGAGCGGCGAACACCGGGGAGCTGTTTTTT
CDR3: CASSYSAGAANTGELFF

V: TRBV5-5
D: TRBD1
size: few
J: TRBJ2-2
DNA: TGTGCCAGCAGCTCCCGGACAGGTTCTACCACCGGGGAGCTGTTTTTT
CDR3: CASSSRTGSTTGELFF

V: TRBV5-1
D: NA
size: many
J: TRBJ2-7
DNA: TGCGCCAGCAGCTTGCGAGCCTCCTACGAGCAGTACTTC
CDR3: CASSLRASYEQYF

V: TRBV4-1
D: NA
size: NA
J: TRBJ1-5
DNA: TGCGCCAGCAGCCAAGTTTGGACAGTAAATCAGCCCCAGCATTTT
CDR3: CASSQVWTVNQPQHF

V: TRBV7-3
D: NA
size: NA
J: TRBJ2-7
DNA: TGTGCCAGCAGCCTCACCCGAGAGGACGAGCAGTACTTC
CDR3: CASSLTREDEQYF

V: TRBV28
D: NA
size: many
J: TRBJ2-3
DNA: TGTGCCAGCAGCCTGTGGGGACATCTTCTCTACACGGATACGCAGTATTTT
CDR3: CASSLWGHLLYTDTQYF

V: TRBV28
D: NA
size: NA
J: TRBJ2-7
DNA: TGTGCCAGCAGGGTAATAGCGGACTCCTACGAGCAGTACTTC
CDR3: CASRVIADSYEQYF

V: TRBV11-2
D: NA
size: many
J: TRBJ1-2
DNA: TGTGCCAGCAGCCGTTCAAGGGTGTCTCATGGCTACACCTTC
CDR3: CASSRSRVSHGYTF

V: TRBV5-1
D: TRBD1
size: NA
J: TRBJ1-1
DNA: TGCGCCAGCAGCCCGCGACAGGGGGCGAGGAACACTGAAGCTTTCTTT
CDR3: CASSPRQGARNTEAFF